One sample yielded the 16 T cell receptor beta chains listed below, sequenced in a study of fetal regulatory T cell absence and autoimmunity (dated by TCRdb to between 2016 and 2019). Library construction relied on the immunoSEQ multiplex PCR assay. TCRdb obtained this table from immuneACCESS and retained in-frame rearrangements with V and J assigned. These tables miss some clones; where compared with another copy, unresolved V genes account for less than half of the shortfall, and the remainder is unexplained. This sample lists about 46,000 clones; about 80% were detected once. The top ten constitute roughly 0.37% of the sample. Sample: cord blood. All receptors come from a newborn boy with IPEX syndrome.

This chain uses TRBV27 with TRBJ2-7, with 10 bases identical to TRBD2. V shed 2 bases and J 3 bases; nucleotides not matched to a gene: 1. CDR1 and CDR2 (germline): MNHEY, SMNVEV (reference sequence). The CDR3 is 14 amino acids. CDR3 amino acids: CASSLLAGDYEQYF. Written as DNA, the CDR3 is TGTGCCAGCAGTTTACTAGCGGGAGACTACGAGCAGTACTTC.

CDR3 residues: CASSTWTSRQYPQYF. Here the CDR3 DNA reads TGTGCCAGCAGTACCTGGACTAGCCGCCAATATCCCCAGTACTTC. This chain joins TRBV27 and TRBJ2-5, with 8 bases matching TRBD2. The CDR3 spans 15 residues. From germline, CDR1 is MNHEY and CDR2 SMNVEV (reference sequence). The V gene end was trimmed by 5 bases and the J gene end by 9 bases; junction bases not matched to a gene: 14.

The CDR3 spells CASSVVGGITDTQYF. CDR3 nucleotide sequence: TGTGCCAGCAGCGTAGTAGGGGGAATCACAGATACGCAGTATTTT. The chain carries TRBV9 and TRBJ2-3, with a weak D call TRBD1 (6 bases). Germline CDR1 is SGDLS and CDR2 is YYNGEE. Between the trimmed V and J ends, which lost 0 bases and 2 bases, there was a span of 10 bases. The CDR3 spans 15 residues.

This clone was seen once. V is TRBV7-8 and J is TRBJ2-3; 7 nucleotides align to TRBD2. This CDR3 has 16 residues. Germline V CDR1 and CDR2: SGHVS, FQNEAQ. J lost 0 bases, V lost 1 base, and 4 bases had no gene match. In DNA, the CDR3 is TGTGCCAGCAGCTTAGGGGCTAGCGGTAGCACAGATACGCAGTATTTT. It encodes CASSLGASGSTDTQYF. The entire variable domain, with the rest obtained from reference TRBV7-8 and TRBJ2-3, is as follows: GAGVSQSPRYKVAKRGQDVALRCDPISGHVSLFWYQQALGQGPEFLTYFQNEAQLDKSGLPSDRFFAERPEGSVSTLKIQRTQQEDSAVYLCASSLGASGSTDTQYFGPGTRLTVL.

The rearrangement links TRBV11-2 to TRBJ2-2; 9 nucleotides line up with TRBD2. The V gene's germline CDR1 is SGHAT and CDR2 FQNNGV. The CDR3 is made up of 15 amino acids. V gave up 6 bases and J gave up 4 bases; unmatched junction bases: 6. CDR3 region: CASRSSGARTGELFF. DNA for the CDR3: TGTGCCAGCAGGTCTAGCGGGGCGCGCACCGGGGAGCTGTTTTTT.

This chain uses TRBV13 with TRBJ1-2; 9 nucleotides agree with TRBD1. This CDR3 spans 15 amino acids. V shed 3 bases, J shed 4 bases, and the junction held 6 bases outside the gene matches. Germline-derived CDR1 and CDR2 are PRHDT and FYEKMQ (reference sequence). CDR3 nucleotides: TGTGCCAGCAGCTTTGGACAGGGGAAGGCCTATGGCTACACCTTC. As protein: CASSFGQGKAYGYTF.

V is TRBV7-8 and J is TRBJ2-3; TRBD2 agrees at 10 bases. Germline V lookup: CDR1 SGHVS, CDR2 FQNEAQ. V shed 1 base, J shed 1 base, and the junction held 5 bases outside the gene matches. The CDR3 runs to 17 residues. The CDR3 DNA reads TGTGCCAGCAGCTTAGGAGCTAGCGGGGGAGGCACAGATACGCAGTATTTT. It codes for CASSLGASGGGTDTQYF.

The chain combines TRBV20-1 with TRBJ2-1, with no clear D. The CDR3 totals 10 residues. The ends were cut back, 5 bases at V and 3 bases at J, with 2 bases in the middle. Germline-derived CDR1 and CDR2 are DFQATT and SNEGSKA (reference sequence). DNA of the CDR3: TGCAGTGCTTACTACAATGAGCAGTTCTTC. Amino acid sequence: CSAYYNEQFF.

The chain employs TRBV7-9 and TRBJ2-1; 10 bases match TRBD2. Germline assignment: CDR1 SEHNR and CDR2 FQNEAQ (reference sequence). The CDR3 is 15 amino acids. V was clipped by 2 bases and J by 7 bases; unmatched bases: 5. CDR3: CASSLSGSGRNEQFF. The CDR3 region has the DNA TGTGCCAGCAGCTTATCCGGTAGCGGGAGGAATGAGCAGTTCTTC.

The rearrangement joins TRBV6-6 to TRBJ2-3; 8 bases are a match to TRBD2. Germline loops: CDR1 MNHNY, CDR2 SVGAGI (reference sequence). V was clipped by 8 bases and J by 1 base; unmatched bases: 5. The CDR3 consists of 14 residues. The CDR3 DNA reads TGTGCCAGCCGGGATAGCGGGGGCACAGATACGCAGTATTTT. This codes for CASRDSGGTDTQYF.

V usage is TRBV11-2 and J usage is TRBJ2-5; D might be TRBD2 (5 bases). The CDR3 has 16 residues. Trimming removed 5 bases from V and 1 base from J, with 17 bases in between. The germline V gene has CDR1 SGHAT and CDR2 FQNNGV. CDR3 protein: CASSHWTPRIQETQYF. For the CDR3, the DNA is TGTGCCAGCAGCCACTGGACTCCTAGGATCCAAGAGACCCAGTACTTC.

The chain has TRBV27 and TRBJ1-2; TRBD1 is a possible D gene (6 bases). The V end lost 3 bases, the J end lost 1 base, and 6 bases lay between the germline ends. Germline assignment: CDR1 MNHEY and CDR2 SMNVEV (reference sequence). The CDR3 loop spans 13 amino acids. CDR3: CASSLGHNYGYTF. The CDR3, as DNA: TGTGCCAGCAGTTTGGGACATAACTATGGCTACACCTTC.

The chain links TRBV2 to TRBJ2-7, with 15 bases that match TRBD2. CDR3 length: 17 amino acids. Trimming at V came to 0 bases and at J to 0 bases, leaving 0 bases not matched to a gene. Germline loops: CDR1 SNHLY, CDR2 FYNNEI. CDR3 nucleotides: TGTGCCAGCAGTGAAGCGGGACTAGCGGGAGGCTCCTACGAGCAGTACTTC. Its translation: CASSEAGLAGGSYEQYF.

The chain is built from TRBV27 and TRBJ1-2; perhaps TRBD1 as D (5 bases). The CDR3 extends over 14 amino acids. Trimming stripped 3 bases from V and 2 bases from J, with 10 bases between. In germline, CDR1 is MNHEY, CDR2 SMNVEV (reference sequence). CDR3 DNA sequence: TGTGCCAGCAGTTTCGGGGGGAAAAACTATGGCTACACCTTC. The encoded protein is CASSFGGKNYGYTF.

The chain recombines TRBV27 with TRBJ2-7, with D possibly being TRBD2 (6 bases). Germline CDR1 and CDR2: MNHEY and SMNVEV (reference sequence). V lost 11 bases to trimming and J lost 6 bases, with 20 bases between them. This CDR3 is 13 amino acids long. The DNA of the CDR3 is TGTGCCGCCCGGGGAGCGGGTCCAGGCGAGCAGTACTTC. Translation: CAARGAGPGEQYF.

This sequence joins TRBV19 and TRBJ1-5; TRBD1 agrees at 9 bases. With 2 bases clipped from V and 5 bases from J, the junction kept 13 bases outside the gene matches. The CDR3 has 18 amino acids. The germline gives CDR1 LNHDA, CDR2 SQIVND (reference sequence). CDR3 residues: CASSILVGDRDSHQPQHF. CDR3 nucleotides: TGTGCCAGTAGTATATTGGTCGGGGACAGGGATAGTCATCAGCCCCAGCATTTT.